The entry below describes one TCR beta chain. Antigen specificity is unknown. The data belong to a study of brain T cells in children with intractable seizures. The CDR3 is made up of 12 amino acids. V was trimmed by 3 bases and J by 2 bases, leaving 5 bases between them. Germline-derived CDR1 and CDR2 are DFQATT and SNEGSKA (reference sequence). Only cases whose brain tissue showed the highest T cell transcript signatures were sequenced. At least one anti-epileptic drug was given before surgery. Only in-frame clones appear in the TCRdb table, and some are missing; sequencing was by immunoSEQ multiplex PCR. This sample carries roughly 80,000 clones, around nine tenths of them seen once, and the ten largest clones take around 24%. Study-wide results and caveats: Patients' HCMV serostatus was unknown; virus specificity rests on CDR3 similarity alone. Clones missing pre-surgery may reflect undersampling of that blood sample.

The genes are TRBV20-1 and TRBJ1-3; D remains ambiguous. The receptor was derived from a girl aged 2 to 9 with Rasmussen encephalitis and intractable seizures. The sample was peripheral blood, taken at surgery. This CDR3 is CSASRTGNTIYF. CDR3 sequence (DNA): TGCAGTGCTAGTCGAACTGGAAACACCATATATTTT.